This record concerns one T cell receptor beta chain sequence. Its matching antigen is unknown. This CDR3 contains 13 residues. The V segment lost 6 bases and the J segment 6 bases; nucleotides outside the gene matches: 5. Germline-derived CDR1 and CDR2 are LNHDA and SQIVND (reference sequence). This record comes from a study of a mutant IDH1 vaccine in newly diagnosed glioma. Study as a whole: Patients received vaccination from 4-6 weeks after radiotherapy alone, or with temozolomide cycles. In the visit schedule, V12 fell in week 35, while V13 fell in week 47.

The sample's time point: week 35, safety follow-up. Doses consisted of 300 ug of mutant IDH1 20-mer peptide each, paired with topical imiquimod. Profiling relied on immunoSEQ multiplex PCR, and the TCRdb table lists in-frame clones only, not all of them. The data contain some 60,000 clones, more than 80% of them singletons. The source is a man aged 35-49 years with glioma. This specimen consisted of PBMCs, obtained from a glioma patient whose treatment included an IDH1 peptide vaccine. The chain is built from TRBV19 and TRBJ2-7; TRBD1 matches at 10 bases. CDR3 in amino acids: CASRWDRGSEQYF. CDR3 in DNA: TGTGCCAGTAGGTGGGACAGGGGTAGCGAGCAGTACTTC.